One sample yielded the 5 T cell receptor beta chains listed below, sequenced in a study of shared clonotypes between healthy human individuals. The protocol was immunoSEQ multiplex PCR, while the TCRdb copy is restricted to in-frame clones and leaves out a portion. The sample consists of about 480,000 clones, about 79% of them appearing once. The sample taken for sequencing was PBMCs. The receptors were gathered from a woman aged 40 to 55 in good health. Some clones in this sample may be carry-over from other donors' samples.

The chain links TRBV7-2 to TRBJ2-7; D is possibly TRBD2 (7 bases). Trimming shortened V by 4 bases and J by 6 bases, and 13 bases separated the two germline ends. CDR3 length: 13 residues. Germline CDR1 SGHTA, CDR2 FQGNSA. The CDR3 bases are TGTGCCAGCAGCTCCCGCGGGGGCTTCGAGCAGTACTTC. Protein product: CASSSRGGFEQYF.

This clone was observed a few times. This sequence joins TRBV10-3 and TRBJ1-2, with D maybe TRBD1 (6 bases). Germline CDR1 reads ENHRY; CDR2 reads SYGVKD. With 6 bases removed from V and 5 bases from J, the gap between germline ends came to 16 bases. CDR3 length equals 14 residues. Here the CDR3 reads CAISRGPPKYGYTF. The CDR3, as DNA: TGTGCCATCAGCAGGGGACCTCCGAAGTATGGCTACACCTTC.

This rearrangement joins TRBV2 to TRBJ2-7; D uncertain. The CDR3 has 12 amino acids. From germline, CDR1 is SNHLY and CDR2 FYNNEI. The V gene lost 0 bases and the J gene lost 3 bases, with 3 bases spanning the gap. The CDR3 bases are TGTGCCAGCAGTGAAGCTAACTACGAGCAGTACTTC. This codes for CASSEANYEQYF.

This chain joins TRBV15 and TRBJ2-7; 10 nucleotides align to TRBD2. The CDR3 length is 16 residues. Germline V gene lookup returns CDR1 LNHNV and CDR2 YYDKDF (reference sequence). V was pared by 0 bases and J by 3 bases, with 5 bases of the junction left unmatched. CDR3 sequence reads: CATSRDLAGAIYEQYF. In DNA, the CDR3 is TGTGCCACCAGCAGAGACCTAGCGGGAGCGATCTACGAGCAGTACTTC.

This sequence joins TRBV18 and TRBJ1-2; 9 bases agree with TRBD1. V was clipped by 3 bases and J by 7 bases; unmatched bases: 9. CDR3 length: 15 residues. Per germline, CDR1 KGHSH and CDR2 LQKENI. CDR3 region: CASSPGQGNQGGYTF. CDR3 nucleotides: TGTGCCAGCTCACCGGGACAGGGTAATCAGGGTGGCTACACCTTC. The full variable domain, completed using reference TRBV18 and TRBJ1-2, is NAGVMQNPRHLVRRRGQEARLRCSPMKGHSHVYWYRQLPEEGLKFMVYLQKENIIDESGMPKERFSAEFPKEGPSILRIQQVVRGDSAAYFCASSPGQGNQGGYTFGSGTRLTVV.